The T cell receptor beta chain under discussion was sequenced for a study of blood T cell repertoires in COVID-19. As processed by the authors: The authors estimated nucleated cell counts from reference gene primer amplification. Libraries were prepared by immunoSEQ multiplex PCR; TCRdb keeps only in-frame clonotypes and omits some of them. D and trimming come from the DNA, and the V and J calls and clone size come from that table. The profile shows tens of thousands of clones, about 86% of them singletons. The sequenced material came from peripheral blood. The TCR was taken from a man in his fifties or sixties with acute or convalescent COVID-19.

The CDR3: CASSMGLAGLYEQYF. CDR3 nucleotides: TGTGCCAGTAGTATGGGACTAGCGGGACTGTACGAGCAGTACTTC. The rearrangement uses TRBV19 and TRBJ2-7; 13 bases are shared with TRBD2. The CDR3 is made up of 15 amino acids. Germline V CDR1 and CDR2: LNHDA, SQIVND (reference sequence). The junction had 3 bases not matched to a gene; V was cut back by 3 bases and J by 4 bases.